This entry concerns a single TCR beta chain. With V trimmed by 1 base and J by 3 bases, 3 bases remained unmatched. The CDR3 has 15 residues. Germline V gene data show CDR1 as MNHEY and CDR2 as SMNVEV (reference sequence). This entry belongs to a study of blood T cell repertoires in COVID-19. Study background: The United States, Italy and Spain were the sources of the acute and convalescent COVID-19 samples. PBMCs, B-cell-depleted T cells, or T cells were the source of the cDNA or gDNA that made up the material.

Original handling: Nucleated cell number was recorded as an estimate derived from reference gene primer amplification. TCRdb keeps only in-frame clones here, not all; method: immunoSEQ multiplex PCR. That table supplies the V and J calls and clone size; D and trimming were determined from the DNA. This sample yields some 200,000 clones, of which approximately 81% are seen a single time; more than 9% belongs to the top ten. Followed longitudinally, the Seattle patients had been enrolled during active infection. The sequence was obtained from a woman at least 80 years old with COVID-19, enrolled during active disease. The chain recombines TRBV27 with TRBJ1-5, with 7 bases aligning to TRBD1. Material for sequencing was peripheral blood. The CDR3 protein is CASSLFGTVNQPQHF. CDR3 DNA: TGTGCCAGCAGTTTATTTGGGACAGTCAATCAGCCCCAGCATTTT.